Below, 15 T cell receptor beta chains from the same sample are listed, as sequenced in a study of control samples from healthy donors and cancer patients (dated by TCRdb to about 2020). Library creation used the immunoSEQ multiplex PCR assay. Here the immuneACCESS table is served through TCRdb, limited to in-frame sequences with V and J called. Missing clones are a known gap in these copies; in checked studies unresolved V genes cover under half, and the rest lacks a known reason. The sample yields around 130,000 clones; approximately 91% were counted once. The ten top clones hold more than 2.5% of the sample. What was sequenced was blood. The receptor source for this set is a man in his forties or fifties in good health.

The chain couples TRBV4-2 to TRBJ2-1, with 7 bases identical to TRBD2. This CDR3 comprises 13 residues. With 3 bases clipped from V and 6 bases from J, the junction kept 2 bases outside the gene matches. Germline V CDR1 and CDR2: LGHNA, YNFKEQ. The CDR3 reads CASSQGGGNEQFF. The CDR3 DNA follows: TGTGCCAGCAGCCAGGGCGGGGGCAATGAGCAGTTCTTC.

The V gene is TRBV5-1, the J gene TRBJ1-1; no reliable D call. The V and J ends lost 5 bases and 0 bases respectively, with 8 bases between them. Germline V CDR1 and CDR2: SGHRS, YFSETQ. The CDR3 sequence is 13 residues long. This CDR3 reads CASRFLVNTEAFF. CDR3 DNA sequence: TGCGCCAGCAGATTTTTGGTGAACACTGAAGCTTTCTTT.

The genes are TRBV29-1 and TRBJ1-3; D is possibly TRBD1 (5 bases). Germline CDR1 SQVTM, CDR2 ANQGSEA. The CDR3 covers 14 residues. V gave up 2 bases and J gave up 4 bases, with 12 bases separating them. The CDR3 sequence: CSVELGVGGNTIYF. The CDR3 coding sequence is TGCAGCGTTGAATTGGGGGTCGGAGGAAACACCATATATTTT.

The rearrangement joins TRBV5-1 to TRBJ2-7; D is possibly TRBD2 (7 bases). CDR1 is SGHRS and CDR2 is YFSETQ in the germline V gene. The V and J ends lost 0 bases and 3 bases respectively, with 13 bases between them. The CDR3 sequence is 15 residues long. The DNA of the CDR3 is TGCGCCAGCAGCTTGGGCGCGGGGGCCTTCTACGAGCAGTACTTC. This gives the protein CASSLGAGAFYEQYF.

Notes on this clone: Other DNA sequences in the sample encode the same CDR3. The chain couples TRBV7-9 to TRBJ2-1; no firm D call. V lost 5 bases to trimming and J lost 3 bases, with 2 bases between them. Germline assignment: CDR1 SEHNR and CDR2 FQNEAQ (reference sequence). This CDR3 has 11 residues. This CDR3 is CASSGYNEQFF. The CDR3 DNA reads TGTGCCAGCAGCGGCTACAATGAGCAGTTCTTC.

The rearrangement uses TRBV30 and TRBJ2-2; D not resolved. The CDR3 is 13 residues long. Trimming took 4 bases from V and 6 from J, leaving 12 bases between them. CDR1 and CDR2 (germline): GTSNPN, SVGIG (reference sequence). The DNA of the CDR3 is TGTGCCTGGAATTATAACCCCGCCGGGGAGCTGTTTTTT. The encoded protein is CAWNYNPAGELFF.

The genes are TRBV7-9 and TRBJ2-5; weak D call: TRBD2 (6 bases). V was cut by 0 bases and J by 5 bases, with 19 bases left in between. The CDR3 is 17 residues long. Germline CDR1 is SEHNR and CDR2 is FQNEAQ (reference sequence). CDR3 amino acids: CASSLAKQPGLLETQYF. CDR3 in DNA: TGTGCCAGCAGCTTAGCTAAGCAACCGGGACTTCTTGAGACCCAGTACTTC.

The rearrangement uses TRBV23-1 and TRBJ2-7; D remains ambiguous. TRBV23-1 is recorded as an ORF, its role being uncertain. V was clipped by 0 bases and J by 6 bases, with 15 bases between them. This CDR3 comprises 15 residues. CDR3 bases: TGCGCCAGCAGTCAATCGGGCAGGCCCACGGGCGAGCAGTACTTC. Amino acid sequence: CASSQSGRPTGEQYF.

The rearrangement joins TRBV9 to TRBJ1-1; the D is unclear. CDR1 is SGDLS and CDR2 is YYNGEE in the germline V gene. Trimming took off 0 bases at V and 1 base at J, with 10 bases between the two ends. This CDR3 region has 15 residues. CDR3 bases: TGTGCCAGCAGCGTAGGAGCCAAACCGAACACTGAAGCTTTCTTT. Protein: CASSVGAKPNTEAFF.

V gene TRBV5-5 combines with J gene TRBJ2-3; a weak D match, TRBD2 (6 bases). The germline gives CDR1 SGHKS, CDR2 YYEKEE (reference sequence). Trimming stripped 4 bases from V and 3 bases from J, with 12 bases between. The CDR3 contains 14 residues. This chain's CDR3 is CASSLAWVTDTQYF. The CDR3 DNA sequence: TGTGCCAGCAGCCTAGCGTGGGTGACAGATACGCAGTATTTT.

The chain couples TRBV2 to TRBJ1-5; D might be TRBD1 (6 bases). The germline gives CDR1 SNHLY, CDR2 FYNNEI. V was shortened by 4 bases and J by 2 bases, with 9 bases between the two germline ends. The CDR3 is made up of 14 amino acids. The CDR3: CASSGQARNQPQHF. DNA of the CDR3: TGTGCCAGCAGTGGACAGGCCCGCAATCAGCCCCAGCATTTT.

The chain links TRBV30 to TRBJ1-2, with 9 positions matching TRBD1. The germline V gene has CDR1 GTSNPN and CDR2 SVGIG (reference sequence). The trim removed 5 bases at V and 5 bases at J, leaving 6 bases unmatched. The CDR3 contains 13 residues. Here the CDR3 DNA reads TGTGCCTGGTCGGGACAGGGCAGTTATGGCTACACCTTC. It is translated as CAWSGQGSYGYTF.

This clone was seen a handful of times. The V gene is TRBV6-6, the J gene TRBJ1-3, with 7 bases lining up with TRBD1. This CDR3 is 14 amino acids long. Germline V gene lookup returns CDR1 MNHNY and CDR2 SVGAGI (reference sequence). The trim removed 0 bases at V and 4 bases at J, leaving 0 bases unmatched. The CDR3 spells CASSYSGQGNTIYF. The CDR3 DNA follows: TGTGCCAGCAGTTACTCGGGACAGGGAAACACCATATATTTT.

This chain links TRBV7-9 with TRBJ2-7; 8 bases map to TRBD2. The ends lost 4 bases at V and 7 bases at J; junction bases unmatched: 12. Germline V gene sequence: CDR1 SEHNR, CDR2 FQNEAQ (reference sequence). There are 15 residues in the CDR3. CDR3 sequence: CASSWQRGPSNEQYF. CDR3 nucleotide sequence: TGTGCCAGCAGCTGGCAGCGGGGGCCCTCTAATGAGCAGTACTTC.

The rearrangement uses TRBV2 and TRBJ2-2; possible D gene TRBD2, 6 bases. The CDR3 length is 16 residues. Trimming left V 5 bases short and J 6 bases short, with 19 bases between. Germline V lookup: CDR1 SNHLY, CDR2 FYNNEI. The CDR3 bases are TGTGCCAGCAGTCCTAGTGGCGGGGCCTTTCCCGGGGAGCTGTTTTTT. This encodes CASSPSGGAFPGELFF.